These 26 T cell receptor beta chains originate from one sample sequenced in a study of control samples from healthy donors and cancer patients. Here immunoSEQ multiplex PCR was the method, and the copy in TCRdb shows in-frame clones only, minus some. This sample carries about 80,000 clones, around nine tenths of them seen once, and the ten largest clones take less than 9%. Sequencing was carried out using blood. All receptors come from a woman aged 60-75 years in good health.

CDR3 region: CASSRTGGNYGYTF. Written as DNA, the CDR3 is TGTGCCAGCAGTCGTACAGGGGGGAACTATGGCTACACCTTC. The rearrangement joins TRBV27 to TRBJ1-2, with TRBD1 matching over 8 bases. The trim removed 5 bases at V and 2 bases at J, leaving 4 bases unmatched. CDR3 length: 14 residues. CDR1 is MNHEY and CDR2 is SMNVEV in the germline V gene (reference sequence).

The chain's CDR3 is CASSIRTGTGELFF. The CDR3 nucleotides read TGTGCCAGCAGCATCCGGACAGGGACCGGGGAGCTGTTTTTT. J is TRBJ2-2 and V is TRBV4-2; 8 bases are shared with TRBD1. With V trimmed by 5 bases and J by 5 bases, 4 bases remained unmatched. CDR1 is LGHNA and CDR2 is YNFKEQ in the germline V gene. The CDR3 consists of 14 residues.

V usage is TRBV5-1 and J usage is TRBJ2-6; 9 nucleotides line up with TRBD2. The CDR3 totals 18 residues. Germline assignment: CDR1 SGHRS and CDR2 YFSETQ. The V and J ends lost 3 bases and 0 bases, in that order; junction bases with no gene match: 7. CDR3 sequence: CASSSSSGASSGANVLTF. For the CDR3, the DNA is TGCGCCAGCAGCTCCTCTAGCGGGGCCAGCTCTGGGGCCAACGTCCTGACTTTC.

This clone is judged medium-sized. The rearrangement joins TRBV27 to TRBJ2-1; weak D call: TRBD2 (5 bases). Per the germline V gene, CDR1 is MNHEY and CDR2 is SMNVEV (reference sequence). The ends were cut back, 5 bases at V and 9 bases at J, with 20 bases in the middle. This CDR3 comprises 15 residues. In DNA form, the CDR3 reads TGTGCCAGCAGTCCATGGACCACCGGGAATGGTGAGCAGTTCTTC. This sequence encodes CASSPWTTGNGEQFF.

The J gene is TRBJ2-3, the V gene TRBV30; 9 nucleotides match TRBD2. The J segment lost 4 bases and the V segment lost 0 bases, leaving 2 bases of the junction unmatched. Germline V lookup: CDR1 GTSNPN, CDR2 SVGIG (reference sequence). The CDR3 contains 14 residues. In nucleotides, the CDR3 is TGTGCCTGGAGTGTCATAGCGGGGGCAGATACGCAGTATTTT. It specifies CAWSVIAGADTQYF.

The chain joins TRBV6-5 to TRBJ1-2; weak D call: TRBD1 (5 bases). V was clipped by 8 bases and J by 3 bases, with 13 bases between them. This CDR3 has 13 residues. Germline loops: CDR1 MNHEY, CDR2 SVGAGI. The CDR3 bases are TGTGCCAGCGCTCCAAGGGGCGACTATGGCTACACCTTC. It yields the protein CASAPRGDYGYTF.

This chain connects TRBV9 to TRBJ2-7; D ambiguous. V was cut by 3 bases and J by 6 bases, with 13 bases left in between. This CDR3 spans 13 amino acids. Germline V gene sequence: CDR1 SGDLS, CDR2 YYNGEE. The CDR3 DNA reads TGTGCCAGCAGCGCCGGTGTATACGCCGAGCAGTACTTC. Its protein product is CASSAGVYAEQYF. The variable domain in full, completed from reference TRBV9 and TRBJ2-7, reads DSGVTQTPKHLITATGQRVTLRCSPRSGDLSVYWYQQSLDQGLQFLIQYYNGEERAKGNILERFSAQQFPDLHSELNLSSLELGDSALYFCASSAGVYAEQYFGPGTRLTVT.

The rearrangement joins TRBV28 to TRBJ1-2; tentative D call: TRBD1 (6 bases). Germline values: CDR1 MDHEN, CDR2 SYDVKM. V shed 1 base and J shed 5 bases, with 11 bases lying between them. CDR3 length: 14 amino acids. DNA of the CDR3: TGTGCCAGCAGTTTATCCCGCCAGGGGTATGGCTACACCTTC. Its protein product is CASSLSRQGYGYTF.

This clone was seen only once. V and J are TRBV7-2 and TRBJ2-5; D may be TRBD1 or TRBD2 (5 bases each). The CDR3 sequence is 14 residues long. Germline loops: CDR1 SGHTA, CDR2 FQGNSA. V lost 5 bases and J 2 bases, leaving 12 bases between the germline ends. DNA of the CDR3: TGTGCCAGCAGCCCCCCGGGACCGCAAGAGACCCAGTACTTC. Translating gives CASSPPGPQETQYF.

The chain joins TRBV5-4 to TRBJ2-1, with D perhaps being TRBD1 or TRBD2 (6 bases each). V was pared by 0 bases and J by 15 bases, with 16 bases between. This CDR3 has 13 amino acids. The germline V gene encodes CDR1 SGHNT and CDR2 YYREEE (reference sequence). CDR3 nucleotide sequence: TGTGCCAGCAGCTTGGGGGGGACTCCCAGGGGGTTCTTC. Translated: CASSLGGTPRGFF.

The chain couples TRBV5-6 to TRBJ1-5, with a weak D call TRBD1 (5 bases). The V end was cut by 1 base, the J end by 5 bases, with 13 bases between. Germline CDR1 is SGHDT and CDR2 is YYEEEE. This CDR3 region has 15 residues. The CDR3 spells CASSLSGLMYQPQHF. The CDR3 nucleotides are TGTGCCAGCAGCTTGTCAGGGTTAATGTATCAGCCCCAGCATTTT.

The J gene is TRBJ1-6, the V gene TRBV19; 10 bases fit TRBD1. The V and J ends lost 6 bases and 10 bases, in that order; junction bases with no gene match: 24. The length of the CDR3 is 20 residues. Germline CDR1 LNHDA, CDR2 SQIVND (reference sequence). CDR3 DNA sequence: TGTGCCAGTAGCCCCCAACACCGGGACAGGGGTTTGTTAATTCGCTCACCCCTCCACTTT. As protein: CASSPQHRDRGLLIRSPLHF.

Concerning this clone: At one of its ends the junction is not consistent with the germline gene, which may arise from a read error. This chain joins TRBV5-4 and TRBJ2-2; D possibly corresponds to TRBD2 (6 bases). This CDR3 comprises 15 residues. Per the germline V gene, CDR1 is SGHNT and CDR2 is YYREEE (reference sequence). CDR3 nucleotides: TGTGCCAGCAGCCCGGAGGGTGGGAGTGGACCCCCCATCAGTTTT. Translated: CASSPEGGSGPPISF.

This chain connects TRBV7-2 to TRBJ2-3; D might be TRBD2 (6 bases). V lost 0 bases to trimming and J lost 0 bases, with 16 bases between them. The CDR3 spans 18 residues. Germline V CDR1 and CDR2: SGHTA, FQGNSA. CDR3 DNA: TGTGCCAGCAGCTTAGCGAGACTGGGGGGTGGGAGCACAGATACGCAGTATTTT. This codes for CASSLARLGGGSTDTQYF.

The V gene is TRBV3-1 (or the pseudogene TRBV3-2), the J gene TRBJ1-4; TRBD1 agrees at 7 bases. CDR1 LGHDT and CDR2 YNNKEL come from the germline V gene (reference sequence). This CDR3 region has 16 residues. The trim removed 1 base at V and 13 bases at J, leaving 15 bases unmatched. The CDR3 DNA reads as TGTGCCAGCAGCCAAGGCCAGACAGGGTTAAGTGAACGACTGTTTTTT. Translating it yields CASSQGQTGLSERLFF.

The rearrangement links TRBV28 to TRBJ1-3; tentative D call: TRBD1 (5 bases). The CDR3 has 14 residues. Germline-derived CDR1 and CDR2 are MDHEN and SYDVKM. Trimming shortened V by 5 bases and J by 2 bases, and 10 bases separated the two germline ends. This chain's CDR3 is CASSTQGAGNTIYF. CDR3 bases: TGTGCCAGCAGTACGCAGGGTGCTGGAAACACCATATATTTT.

This clone was observed a single time. CDR3 protein: CASSSLRQGEAFF. CDR3 sequence (DNA): TGTGCCAGCAGTTCCCTACGACAGGGTGAAGCTTTCTTT. This chain connects TRBV6-5 to TRBJ1-1; TRBD1 matches at 7 bases. In germline, CDR1 is MNHEY, CDR2 SVGAGI. There are 13 residues in the CDR3. V shed 4 bases and J 7 bases; nucleotides not matched to a gene: 6.

The chain joins TRBV19 to TRBJ2-5; 8 bases are a match to TRBD2. This CDR3 comprises 14 residues. CDR1 LNHDA and CDR2 SQIVND come from the germline V gene (reference sequence). CDR3 bases: TGTACCCGTGGGGCGGGGGGTTACCAAGAGACCCAGTACTTC. Translated, it gives CTRGAGGYQETQYF.

The chain uses TRBV1 and TRBJ2-2; the table gives TRBD2 as D, unverified against the DNA. TRBV1 is annotated as a pseudogene. This CDR3 has 17 residues. CDR3 amino acids: CTSSQPKSGGYTGELFF. CDR3 DNA: TGCACCAGCAGCCAACCGAAGAGCGGGGGTTACACCGGGGAGCTGTTTTTT.

The chain carries TRBV2 and TRBJ2-1, with D uncertain. The V gene's germline CDR1 is SNHLY and CDR2 FYNNEI. The CDR3 length is 11 residues. The V and J ends lost 3 bases and 4 bases respectively, with 1 base between them. CDR3 protein: CASSDYNEQFF. In DNA form, the CDR3 reads TGTGCCAGCAGTGATTACAATGAGCAGTTCTTC.

The chain links TRBV6-4 to TRBJ1-2, with D possibly TRBD1 on 5 matching bases. Germline V lookup: CDR1 MRHNA, CDR2 SNTAGT. The V gene lost 6 bases and the J gene lost 5 bases, with 19 bases spanning the gap. The CDR3 extends over 15 amino acids. CDR3 coding DNA: TGTGCCAGCAGCCGCCAGGCCGCGGGGGTTTATGGCTACACCTTC. This encodes CASSRQAAGVYGYTF.

The rearrangement links TRBV19 to TRBJ2-7; TRBD2 is a possible D gene (6 bases). V was trimmed by 5 bases and J by 5 bases, leaving 19 bases between them. The CDR3 consists of 15 residues. Germline values: CDR1 LNHDA, CDR2 SQIVND (reference sequence). CDR3 amino acids: CASSVRLESRDEQYF. CDR3 coding DNA: TGTGCCAGTAGTGTTCGACTAGAGTCTCGCGACGAGCAGTACTTC.

V usage is TRBV5-1 and J usage is TRBJ1-2; TRBD1 aligns across 7 bases. The V and J ends lost 4 bases and 3 bases, in that order; junction bases with no gene match: 3. The CDR3 consists of 13 residues. CDR1 is SGHRS, CDR2 YFSETQ, per germline. CDR3 nucleotide sequence: TGCGCCAGCAGCCAGGGGGTTGACTATGGCTACACCTTC. Amino acids: CASSQGVDYGYTF.

The table lists this clone with a few counts. The chain recombines TRBV11-2 with TRBJ1-6, with D unclear. CDR1 is SGHAT, CDR2 FQNNGV, per germline. This CDR3 spans 14 amino acids. Trimming pared 2 bases from V and 4 bases from J, leaving 6 bases between. CDR3 loop: CASSLRGYNSPLHF. Here the CDR3 DNA reads TGTGCCAGCAGCTTACGAGGGTATAATTCACCCCTCCACTTT. Together with reference TRBV11-2 and TRBJ1-6, the CDR3 gives the full variable domain: EAGVAQSPRYKIIEKRQSVAFWCNPISGHATLYWYQQILGQGPKLLIQFQNNGVVDDSQLPKDRFSAERLKGVDSTLKIQPAKLEDSAVYLCASSLRGYNSPLHFGNGTRLTVT.

This chain links TRBV6-5 with TRBJ1-6, with 7 bases aligning to TRBD1. Looked up from germline, CDR1 is MNHEY and CDR2 is SVGAGI. The CDR3 has 15 residues. The J segment lost 8 bases and the V segment lost 0 bases, leaving 4 bases of the junction unmatched. CDR3 nucleotide sequence: TGTGCCAGCAGTTACTCTCGACAGGGCGATTCACCCCTCCACTTT. The encoded protein is CASSYSRQGDSPLHF.

The chain has TRBV6-1 and TRBJ2-1; TRBD2 aligns across 9 bases. Germline CDR1 reads MNHNS; CDR2 reads SASEGT. Trimming at V came to 1 base and at J to 2 bases, leaving 6 bases not matched to a gene. The CDR3 has 17 residues. The CDR3 DNA reads as TGTGCCAGCAGTGAAGATGGGCGGGGGGGTACCTACAATGAGCAGTTCTTC. Translated: CASSEDGRGGTYNEQFF.